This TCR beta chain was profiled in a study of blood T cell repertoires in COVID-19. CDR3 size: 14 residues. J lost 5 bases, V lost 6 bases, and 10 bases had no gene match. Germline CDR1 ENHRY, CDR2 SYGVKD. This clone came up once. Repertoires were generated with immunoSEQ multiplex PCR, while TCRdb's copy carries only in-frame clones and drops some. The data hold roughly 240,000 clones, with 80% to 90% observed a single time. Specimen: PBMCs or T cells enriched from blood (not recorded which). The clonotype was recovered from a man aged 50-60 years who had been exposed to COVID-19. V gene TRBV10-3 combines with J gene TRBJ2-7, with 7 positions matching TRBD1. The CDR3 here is CAIRPTGRDHEQYF. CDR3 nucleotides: TGTGCCATCAGGCCGACAGGGAGAGACCACGAGCAGTACTTC.